This T cell receptor (beta chain) is from a study of control samples from healthy donors and cancer patients. Libraries were prepared by immunoSEQ multiplex PCR; TCRdb keeps only in-frame clonotypes and omits some of them. The data show 22,000 or so clones, with approximately 85% seen just once and 38% held by the top ten. The germline V and J ends were trimmed by 4 bases and 0 bases, with 11 bases remaining between them. CDR1 SGHRS and CDR2 YFSETQ come from the germline V gene. There are 15 residues in the CDR3. The material sequenced was PBMCs. This clonotype originated in a man between 60 and 75 years old with head and neck cancer. The V gene is TRBV5-1, the J gene TRBJ1-3; TRBD1 is a possible D gene (6 bases). The DNA for the CDR3 is TGCGCCAGCAGCCCAAGGGGGATCTCTGGAAACACCATATATTTT. Protein sequence: CASSPRGISGNTIYF.